The rows below give T cell receptor beta chains drawn from one sample of a study of blood T cell repertoires in COVID-19. Sequencing used immunoSEQ multiplex PCR; TCRdb keeps in-frame clones, though not all of them. The sample shows roughly 200,000 clones, approximately 90% of them seen only once. The sample was peripheral blood. The receptors were sampled from a woman in her fifties or sixties with COVID-19, enrolled during active disease. CDR3s include the opening cysteine and the closing phenylalanine or tryptophan. Each record gives: J gene, D gene, V gene, clone size, CDR3 protein, CDR3 DNA. A D gene is named only where the DNA matches it firmly. Some rows have no size entry. The others give once, few or many, or a class for an expanded clone.

J: TRBJ1-2
D: TRBD1
V: TRBV6-4
size: NA
CDR3: CASRDRGSGYTF
DNA: TGTGCCAGCAGGGACAGGGGCAGTGGCTACACCTTC

J: TRBJ1-6
D: NA
V: TRBV6-6
size: NA
CDR3: CASSTGNSPLHF
DNA: TGTGCCAGCAGCACAGGGAATTCACCCCTCCACTTT

J: TRBJ1-4
D: NA
V: TRBV6-6
size: NA
CDR3: CASSAIEKLFF
DNA: TGTGCCAGCAGTGCGATTGAAAAACTGTTTTTT

J: TRBJ2-5
D: TRBD2
V: TRBV5-1
size: NA
CDR3: CASSEFPLVAGGRETQYF
DNA: TGCGCCAGCAGCGAGTTCCCTCTGGTAGCGGGCGGGAGAGAGACCCAGTACTTC

J: TRBJ2-3
D: TRBD1
V: TRBV29-1
size: NA
CDR3: CSGGQGVTDTQYF
DNA: TGCAGCGGGGGACAGGGGGTAACAGATACGCAGTATTTT

J: TRBJ1-1
D: NA
V: TRBV11-3
size: NA
CDR3: CASSLVEGGTEAFF
DNA: TGTGCCAGCAGCTTAGTTGAGGGAGGCACTGAAGCTTTCTTT

J: TRBJ1-4
D: TRBD1
V: TRBV10-1
size: NA
CDR3: CASSGSPGTANEKLFF
DNA: TGCGCCAGCAGTGGAAGCCCCGGGACAGCTAATGAAAAACTGTTTTTT

J: TRBJ2-2
D: TRBD2
V: TRBV5-1
size: NA
CDR3: CASSRGGQNTGELFF
DNA: TGCGCCAGCAGCCGGGGGGGCCAGAACACCGGGGAGCTGTTTTTT

J: TRBJ2-7
D: TRBD1
V: TRBV28
size: NA
CDR3: CASSFPRTGAYEQYF
DNA: TGTGCCAGCAGTTTCCCGAGGACAGGGGCCTACGAGCAGTACTTC

J: TRBJ2-1
D: TRBD2
V: TRBV3-1/TRBV3-2
size: NA
CDR3: CASSPIAGGYNEQFF
DNA: TGTGCCAGCAGCCCCATAGCGGGGGGTTACAATGAGCAGTTCTTC

J: TRBJ1-1
D: TRBD1
V: TRBV10-3
size: NA
CDR3: CAISTDRAEAFF
DNA: TGTGCCATCAGCACGGACAGGGCAGAAGCTTTCTTT

J: TRBJ2-1
D: TRBD1
V: TRBV24-1
size: NA
CDR3: CATSDQGQGAFNEQFF
DNA: TGTGCCACCAGTGACCAGGGACAGGGGGCCTTCAATGAGCAGTTCTTC

J: TRBJ2-1
D: NA
V: TRBV15
size: NA
CDR3: CATSLEAVQQFF
DNA: TGTGCCACCAGCCTAGAGGCGGTGCAGCAGTTCTTC

J: TRBJ1-5
D: NA
V: TRBV10-3
size: once
CDR3: CAISVGLNQPQHF
DNA: TGTGCCATCAGCGTCGGGTTAAATCAGCCCCAGCATTTT

J: TRBJ1-5
D: NA
V: TRBV9
size: NA
CDR3: CASSVEASGNQPQHF
DNA: TGTGCCAGCAGCGTAGAAGCATCGGGCAATCAGCCCCAGCATTTT

J: TRBJ2-6
D: NA
V: TRBV9
size: NA
CDR3: CASSVAGRVRDGANVLTF
DNA: TGTGCCAGCAGCGTAGCGGGCAGGGTTAGGGATGGGGCCAACGTCCTGACTTTC

J: TRBJ2-3
D: TRBD2
V: TRBV9
size: NA
CDR3: CASSVRSGDRTDTQYF
DNA: TGTGCCAGCAGCGTCCGTAGCGGGGACCGCACAGATACGCAGTATTTT

J: TRBJ2-7
D: NA
V: TRBV4-3
size: NA
CDR3: CASSQVREYEQYF
DNA: TGCGCCAGCAGCCAAGTACGCGAATACGAGCAGTACTTC

J: TRBJ2-7
D: TRBD2
V: TRBV27
size: NA
CDR3: CASSLGGRGEQYF
DNA: TGTGCCAGCAGTTTAGGCGGGAGGGGAGAGCAGTACTTC

J: TRBJ2-5
D: NA
V: TRBV21-1
size: NA
CDR3: CASSNQDRLQETQYF
DNA: TGTGCCAGCAGCAACCAAGACAGGTTACAAGAGACCCAGTACTTC

J: TRBJ2-5
D: NA
V: TRBV6-5
size: NA
CDR3: CASRRGPQETQYF
DNA: TGTGCCAGCAGGAGAGGTCCTCAAGAGACCCAGTACTTC

J: TRBJ2-1
D: NA
V: TRBV7-6
size: once
CDR3: CASSRQWGRYNEQFF
DNA: TGTGCCAGCAGCCGGCAGTGGGGGCGCTACAATGAGCAGTTCTTC

J: TRBJ1-2
D: TRBD1
V: TRBV5-5
size: NA
CDR3: CASSLIGTGNYGYTF
DNA: TGTGCCAGCAGCTTAATCGGGACAGGGAACTATGGCTACACCTTC

J: TRBJ2-1
D: TRBD2
V: TRBV4-3
size: NA
CDR3: CASSQEGLGAAEQFF
DNA: TGCGCCAGCAGCCAAGAAGGACTAGGGGCCGCTGAGCAGTTCTTC

J: TRBJ2-2
D: TRBD1
V: TRBV7-8
size: NA
CDR3: CASSNRDRDIGELFF
DNA: TGTGCCAGCAGCAACCGGGACAGGGACATCGGGGAGCTGTTTTTT

J: TRBJ2-7
D: TRBD1
V: TRBV14
size: NA
CDR3: CASSQRAGTGIYEQYF
DNA: TGTGCCAGCAGCCAACGAGCCGGGACAGGAATCTACGAGCAGTACTTC

J: TRBJ1-2
D: NA
V: TRBV9
size: NA
CDR3: CASSASPAGGGYTF
DNA: TGTGCCAGCAGCGCAAGCCCCGCCGGGGGTGGCTACACCTTC

J: TRBJ2-2
D: TRBD2
V: TRBV24-1
size: NA
CDR3: CATSHGGGLNTGELFF
DNA: TGTGCCACCAGCCATGGGGGGGGATTAAACACCGGGGAGCTGTTTTTT

J: TRBJ1-1
D: NA
V: TRBV6-4
size: NA
CDR3: CASSEEGGTKAFF
DNA: TGTGCCAGCAGTGAGGAGGGGGGGACGAAAGCTTTCTTT

J: TRBJ2-7
D: NA
V: TRBV18
size: NA
CDR3: CASSLRRGGEQYF
DNA: TGTGCCAGCTCACTCAGGAGGGGGGGCGAGCAGTACTTC

J: TRBJ1-1
D: NA
V: TRBV12-5
size: NA
CDR3: CASGLGALEAFF
DNA: TGTGCTAGTGGTTTGGGGGCCCTTGAAGCTTTCTTT

J: TRBJ1-1
D: NA
V: TRBV5-5
size: NA
CDR3: CASSLREHEAFF
DNA: TGTGCCAGCAGCTTGAGGGAGCATGAAGCTTTCTTT

J: TRBJ2-4
D: NA
V: TRBV12-3/TRBV12-4
size: NA
CDR3: CASSLMAENIQYF
DNA: TGTGCCAGCAGTTTAATGGCAGAAAACATTCAGTACTTC

J: TRBJ1-5
D: NA
V: TRBV2
size: once
CDR3: CASSATGPRQPQHF
DNA: TGTGCCAGCAGCGCGACAGGACCTCGGCAGCCCCAGCATTTT

J: TRBJ2-5
D: TRBD1
V: TRBV27
size: NA
CDR3: CASSSMTGPQETQYF
DNA: TGTGCCAGCAGTTCGATGACAGGGCCCCAAGAGACCCAGTACTTC

J: TRBJ1-1
D: NA
V: TRBV5-1
size: few
CDR3: CASREGQSNTEAFF
DNA: TGCGCCAGCAGAGAAGGACAGTCTAACACTGAAGCTTTCTTT

J: TRBJ2-5
D: NA
V: TRBV29-1
size: NA
CDR3: CSVERGWGETQYF
DNA: TGCAGCGTTGAGCGGGGTTGGGGAGAGACCCAGTACTTC

J: TRBJ2-1
D: TRBD2
V: TRBV12-5
size: NA
CDR3: CASGLGGGAPDEQFF
DNA: TGTGCTAGTGGTTTAGGCGGGGGGGCCCCTGATGAGCAGTTCTTC

J: TRBJ2-1
D: TRBD2
V: TRBV4-1
size: NA
CDR3: CASTLRGGQYEQFF
DNA: TGCGCCAGCACTCTACGGGGGGGCCAGTATGAGCAGTTCTTC

J: TRBJ1-2
D: NA
V: TRBV27
size: once
CDR3: CASSSNSFRNGYTF
DNA: TGTGCCAGCAGTTCGAACAGTTTCAGAAATGGCTACACCTTC

J: TRBJ2-7
D: NA
V: TRBV2
size: NA
CDR3: CASSGTRAEQYF
DNA: TGTGCCAGCAGTGGCACCAGGGCCGAGCAGTACTTC

J: TRBJ1-1
D: NA
V: TRBV11-3
size: NA
CDR3: CASKRYGGQDTEAFF
DNA: TGTGCCAGCAAACGATACGGCGGGCAGGACACTGAAGCTTTCTTT

J: TRBJ1-2
D: TRBD1
V: TRBV24-1
size: NA
CDR3: CATSTGGAYGYTF
DNA: TGTGCCACCTCGACAGGGGGAGCCTATGGCTACACCTTC

J: TRBJ1-3
D: NA
V: TRBV21-1
size: NA
CDR3: CASSKGNRAGNTIYF
DNA: TGTGCCAGCAGCAAAGGTAACAGGGCTGGAAACACCATATATTTT

J: TRBJ1-4
D: NA
V: TRBV10-3
size: once
CDR3: CAISAGGTWAEKLFF
DNA: TGTGCCATCAGTGCGGGGGGCACTTGGGCGGAAAAACTGTTTTTT

J: TRBJ2-7
D: TRBD1
V: TRBV28
size: NA
CDR3: CASSLNKWGTAYEQYF
DNA: TGTGCCAGCAGTTTAAATAAGTGGGGGACAGCTTACGAGCAGTACTTC

J: TRBJ1-4
D: NA
V: TRBV19
size: NA
CDR3: CASTTQGDEKLFF
DNA: TGTGCCAGTACCACCCAAGGAGATGAAAAACTGTTTTTT

J: TRBJ2-7
D: TRBD1
V: TRBV11-2
size: NA
CDR3: CASCVSGTVNYEQYF
DNA: TGTGCCAGCTGCGTTTCCGGGACAGTTAACTACGAGCAGTACTTC

J: TRBJ1-6
D: NA
V: TRBV27
size: NA
CDR3: CASSSGMGNSPLHF
DNA: TGTGCCAGCAGTTCCGGGATGGGAAATTCACCCCTCCACTTT